A selection of T cell receptor beta chains follows, all from one sample in a study of blood T cells in healthy people across ages. Using its own MiXCR run on the 5' RACE reads, TCRdb lists one record per CDR3 protein. The sample yields about 1.7 million distinct CDR3 sequences, under 30% seen once. Specimen: blood. The origin of the receptors is a woman under 40 in good health. Each CDR3 is given with its conserved first and last residue. D genes are given only for firm matches. The listing skips clone size in some rows; elsewhere it reads once, few, many or a size class.

>TRBV12-3/TRBV12-4|TRBJ2-1|18|TRBD2|few
TGTGCCAGCAGTTTGAGGCTAGCGGCCGTTCCATCCTACAATGAGCAGTTCTTC
CASSLRLAAVPSYNEQFF
>TRBV5-1|TRBJ2-3|16|TRBD1|NA
TGCGCCAGCAGCTTGGGCAGGGGGTTCGAGGCAGATACGCAGTATTTT
CASSLGRGFEADTQYF
>TRBV10-2|TRBJ2-3|16|TRBD2|NA
TGCGCCAGCAGTGAAACCCCCCAGCGGGGGGGGGATACGCAGTATTTT
CASSETPQRGGDTQYF
>TRBV7-2|TRBJ2-1|17|TRBD2|NA
TGTGCCAGCAGACCTGGACTAGCGGGCTTTTCTGACAATGAGCAGTTCTTC
CASRPGLAGFSDNEQFF
>TRBV4-2|TRBJ2-1|16|TRBD2|few
TGTGCCAGCAGCCCCGGTGGCGGGGGGAATAACAATGAGCAGTTCTTC
CASSPGGGGNNNEQFF
>TRBV7-9|TRBJ2-1|8|NA|NA
TGTGCCAGCCCCCGGCAGTTCTTC
CASPRQFF
>TRBV10-3|TRBJ2-3|14|NA|many
TGTGCCATCAGTGAGGGACAGACCACAGATACGCAGTATTTT
CAISEGQTTDTQYF
>TRBV18|TRBJ2-3|13|TRBD2|NA
TGTGCCAGCTCAGCGGGAGATGAAGATACGCAGTATTTT
CASSAGDEDTQYF
>TRBV2|TRBJ1-4|15|NA|NA
TGTGCCAGCGGGGCGGGGTCTGCAACTAATGAAAAACTGTTTTTT
CASGAGSATNEKLFF
>TRBV7-9|TRBJ1-2|15|NA|NA
TGTGCCAGCAGCTTCAACCTAGACAGGCCCTATGGCTACACCTTC
CASSFNLDRPYGYTF
>TRBV7-2|TRBJ2-6|18|NA|few
TGTGCCAGCAGCTTAACCGCGGGTTTACTATCTGGGGCCAACGTCCTGACTTTC
CASSLTAGLLSGANVLTF
>TRBV29-1|TRBJ1-4|14|TRBD1|many
TGCAGCGTTGGAGACAGGGGTGAGGATGAAAAACTGTTTTTT
CSVGDRGEDEKLFF
>TRBV3-1|TRBJ2-1|13|NA|few
TGTGCCAGCAGCCAAGATTTGATGGGTGAGCAGTTCTTC
CASSQDLMGEQFF
>TRBV6-5|TRBJ1-2|17|NA|NA
TGTGCCAGCAGTTACTCGTACAAGGGGGGGCTTAACTATGGCTACACCTTC
CASSYSYKGGLNYGYTF
>TRBV20-1|TRBJ1-6|14|NA|NA
TGCAGTGCTAGAGATGGGCGTAAGCATTCACCCCTCCACTTT
CSARDGRKHSPLHF
>TRBV6-1|TRBJ1-4|12|NA|NA
TGTGCCAGCAGGCAGTTTAATGAAAAACTGTTTTTT
CASRQFNEKLFF
>TRBV12-3/TRBV12-4|TRBJ2-4|13|TRBD2|few
TGTGCCAGCACTTCCCGGGGGGGGAACATTCAGTACTTC
CASTSRGGNIQYF
>TRBV14|TRBJ2-1|17|NA|NA
TGTGCCAGCAGCCAAGTCGGGTTTTTTAGCTCCTACAATGAGCAGTTCTTC
CASSQVGFFSSYNEQFF
>TRBV5-1|TRBJ2-2|15|TRBD2|few
TGCGCCAGCACCGGGACTAGCGATAACACCGGGGAGCTGTTTTTT
CASTGTSDNTGELFF
>TRBV6-1|TRBJ2-1|17|TRBD1|NA
TGTACCAGCAGCATTGACAGGGTTGTTCGGAACAACAATGAGCAGTTCTTC
CTSSIDRVVRNNNEQFF
>TRBV29-1|TRBJ2-5|15|NA|many
TGCAGCGTTGGTCTGGGGACATCTATACAAGAGACCCAGTACTTC
CSVGLGTSIQETQYF
>TRBV2|TRBJ2-7|13|NA|few
TGTGCCAGCTCCCCCCTAGGGCTAGGCGAGCAGTACTTC
CASSPLGLGEQYF
>TRBV20-1|TRBJ1-5|14|NA|few
TGCAGTGCTGGAGATCTGTCCGGGGGTCAGCCCCAGCATTTT
CSAGDLSGGQPQHF
>TRBV20-1|TRBJ2-5|14|NA|NA
TGCAGTGCTAGAGTTACCTTGGGGTGGGAGACCCAGTACTTC
CSARVTLGWETQYF
>TRBV4-3|TRBJ2-7|15|TRBD2|many
TGCGCCAGCAGCCAATCTTGGACTAGCGGCTACGAGCAGTACTTC
CASSQSWTSGYEQYF
>TRBV29-1|TRBJ2-1|12|TRBD1|few
TGCAGCGACCTGACAGGGTACAATGAGCAGTTCTTC
CSDLTGYNEQFF
>TRBV3-1|TRBJ2-3|15|NA|few
TGTGCCAGCAGCATACGCCGCTCTAGCACAGATACGCAGTATTTT
CASSIRRSSTDTQYF
>TRBV4-1|TRBJ2-1|16|NA|NA
TGCGCCAGCAGCCAACCCGGGACCGGCTCCTACAATGAGCAGTTCTTC
CASSQPGTGSYNEQFF
>TRBV5-1|TRBJ2-1|16|TRBD2|few
TGCGCCAGCAGCTTGACTAGCGGGGGGAAATACAATGAGCAGTTCTTC
CASSLTSGGKYNEQFF
>TRBV7-2|TRBJ2-5|14|NA|many
TGTGCCAGCAGTACTGGGGGGCGGCAAGAGACCCAGTACTTC
CASSTGGRQETQYF
>TRBV7-2|TRBJ1-4|17|NA|once
TGTGCCAGCAGCTTAGAGCCCAGGGCGACAACTAATGAAAAACGGTTTTTT
CASSLEPRATTNEKRFF
>TRBV29-1|TRBJ2-5|13|TRBD1|few
TGCAGCGTCGTTATACAGGGGCCGATGACCCAGTACTTC
CSVVIQGPMTQYF
>TRBV13|TRBJ2-1|13|TRBD2|NA
TGTACCAGCAGCCTCGGACTAGACAATGGGCAGTTCTTC
CTSSLGLDNGQFF
>TRBV2|TRBJ2-1|15|TRBD2|NA
TGTGCCAGCAGTCCCGTAAGCGGGAGCCCCGGGGAGCAGTTCTTC
CASSPVSGSPGEQFF
>TRBV12-3/TRBV12-4|TRBJ1-3|14|NA|NA
TGTGCCAGCCGCGGCCCCGTCTCTGGAAACACCATATATTTT
CASRGPVSGNTIYF
>TRBV6-1|TRBJ1-5|13|TRBD1|NA
TGTGCCAGCAGCAACAGGGGAAATCAGCCCCAGCATTTT
CASSNRGNQPQHF
>TRBV20-1|TRBJ1-2|13|NA|few
TGCAGTGCTAGGCGCATATCTAACTATGGCTACACCTTC
CSARRISNYGYTF
>TRBV20-1|TRBJ2-1|16|TRBD1|many
TGCAGTGCTAGAGATCTAATGAGGGGGCAGATTATCGAGCAGTTCTTC
CSARDLMRGQIIEQFF
>TRBV7-3|TRBJ1-4|15|NA|many
TGTGCCAGCAGCTCCCTCACGGGGGTTAGTGAAAAACTGTTTTTT
CASSSLTGVSEKLFF
>TRBV2|TRBJ2-5|14|NA|few
TGTGCCAGCAGTGGACTAGTTATGCAAGAGACCCAGTACTTC
CASSGLVMQETQYF
>TRBV7-8|TRBJ1-2|13|NA|many
TGTGCCAGCAGCTTAAGCAGGGCTGATGGCTACACCTTC
CASSLSRADGYTF
>TRBV29-1|TRBJ2-5|12|NA|NA
TGCAGCGTTGAAGCCCTGGAGAGGGCGCAGTACTTC
CSVEALERAQYF
>TRBV10-3|TRBJ1-2|14|NA|NA
TGTGCCATCAGTGAGTCCCGGGGCCATGAAGGCTACACCTTC
CAISESRGHEGYTF
>TRBV28|TRBJ2-1|19|TRBD2|NA
TGTGCCAGCAGTAATTCGGGACTAGCGGGAAGTATTGGGTACAATGAGCAGTTCTTC
CASSNSGLAGSIGYNEQFF
>TRBV12-3/TRBV12-4|TRBJ2-1|15|TRBD1|few
TGTGCCAGCACCGTGACAGGGATTTCCGACAATGAGCAGTTCTTC
CASTVTGISDNEQFF
>TRBV30|TRBJ1-4|17|NA|NA
TGTGCCTGGAGTGGGAGGGACCCCCGTATGAATAATGAAAAACTGTTTTTT
CAWSGRDPRMNNEKLFF
>TRBV18|TRBJ2-2|16|NA|few
TGTGCCAGCTCACTGACCATGTACAGATACACCGGGGAGCTGTTTTTT
CASSLTMYRYTGELFF